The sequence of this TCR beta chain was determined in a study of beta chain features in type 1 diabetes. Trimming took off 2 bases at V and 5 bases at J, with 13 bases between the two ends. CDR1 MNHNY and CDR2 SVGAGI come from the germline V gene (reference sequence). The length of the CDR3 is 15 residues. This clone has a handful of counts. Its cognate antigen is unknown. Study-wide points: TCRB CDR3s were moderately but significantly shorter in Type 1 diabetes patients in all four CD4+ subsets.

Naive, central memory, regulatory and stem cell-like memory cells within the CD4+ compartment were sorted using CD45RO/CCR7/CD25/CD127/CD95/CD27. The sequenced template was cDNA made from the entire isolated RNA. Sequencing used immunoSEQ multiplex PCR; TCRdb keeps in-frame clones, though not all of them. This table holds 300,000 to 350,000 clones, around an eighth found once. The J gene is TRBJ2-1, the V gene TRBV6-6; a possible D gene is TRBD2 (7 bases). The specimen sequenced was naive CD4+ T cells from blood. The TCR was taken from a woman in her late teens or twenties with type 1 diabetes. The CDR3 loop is CASSYGGAADNEQFF. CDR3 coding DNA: TGTGCCAGCAGTTACGGGGGGGCTGCTGACAATGAGCAGTTCTTC.